Listed below are T cell receptor beta chains from one sample, sequenced in a study of blood T cell repertoires in COVID-19. TCRdb's table, derived via immunoSEQ multiplex PCR, lists solely in-frame clones and lacks some. The data show approximately 290,000 clones, about nine tenths seen once. Sequencing was carried out using peripheral blood. The origin of the receptors is an older woman with acute or convalescent COVID-19. Both conserved end residues are part of each CDR3. Each record gives: CDR3 protein, CDR3 DNA, D gene, clone size, V gene, J gene. The D gene is left open where the match is weak. Clone sizes are given selectively: once, few, many, or a class where the clone is expanded.

CDR3: CASSRGDRGLNTEAFF
DNA: TGTGCCAGCAGCCGCGGGGACAGGGGATTGAACACTGAAGCTTTCTTT
D: TRBD1
size: .
V: TRBV5-8
J: TRBJ1-1

CDR3: CASSLRMEGYGYTF
DNA: TGTGCCAGCAGTTTAAGGATGGAGGGCTATGGCTACACCTTC
D: .
size: .
V: TRBV27
J: TRBJ1-2

CDR3: CASSRSGVTEAFF
DNA: TGTGCCAGCAGTCGGTCAGGGGTGACTGAAGCTTTCTTT
D: .
size: .
V: TRBV27
J: TRBJ1-1

CDR3: CASSQDHRGGRLALNTEAFF
DNA: TGCGCCAGCAGCCAAGATCATCGGGGGGGCCGCCTAGCCTTAAACACTGAAGCTTTCTTT
D: .
size: once
V: TRBV4-1
J: TRBJ1-1

CDR3: CASSWTGNGQETQYF
DNA: TGTGCCAGCAGTTGGACAGGGAACGGGCAAGAGACCCAGTACTTC
D: TRBD1
size: .
V: TRBV6-5
J: TRBJ2-5

CDR3: CASSAGEQGGSGNTIYF
DNA: TGTGCCAGCAGCGCCGGAGAACAGGGTGGGTCTGGAAACACCATATATTTT
D: .
size: once
V: TRBV7-9
J: TRBJ1-3

CDR3: CASRRGSPGNTIYF
DNA: TGTGCCAGCCGACGGGGGAGTCCTGGAAACACCATATATTTT
D: .
size: once
V: TRBV7-8
J: TRBJ1-3

CDR3: CASSLGLAGEQYF
DNA: TGTGCCAGCAGCTTGGGACTAGCGGGCGAGCAGTACTTC
D: TRBD2
size: .
V: TRBV11-3
J: TRBJ2-7

CDR3: CASSRGQGEPGELFF
DNA: TGTGCCAGCAGCCGGGGACAGGGCGAACCCGGGGAGCTGTTTTTT
D: TRBD1
size: .
V: TRBV7-9
J: TRBJ2-2

CDR3: CASSFRSGGDTGELFF
DNA: TGTGCCAGCAGTTTCCGTAGTGGGGGGGACACCGGGGAGCTGTTTTTT
D: TRBD2
size: .
V: TRBV6-2/TRBV6-3
J: TRBJ2-2

CDR3: CASSNPLTGGVTF
DNA: TGTGCCAGCAGTAATCCCCTGACAGGGGGGGTCACCTTC
D: TRBD1
size: .
V: TRBV6-5
J: TRBJ1-2

CDR3: CATSRDGFGTLAEAFF
DNA: TGTGCCACCAGCAGAGATGGCTTCGGGACACTGGCTGAAGCTTTCTTT
D: .
size: once
V: TRBV15
J: TRBJ1-1

CDR3: CATSGGSGRDSYNEQFF
DNA: TGTGCCACCAGTGGGGGGAGCGGGAGGGACTCCTACAATGAGCAGTTCTTC
D: TRBD2
size: .
V: TRBV15
J: TRBJ2-1

CDR3: CASSLGQGDGYTF
DNA: TGTGCCAGCAGCTTAGGACAGGGCGACGGCTACACCTTC
D: TRBD1
size: .
V: TRBV7-9
J: TRBJ1-2

CDR3: CASIKRGGLGTDTQYF
DNA: TGTGCCAGTATCAAGCGGGGGGGCTTGGGAACAGATACGCAGTATTTT
D: TRBD2
size: .
V: TRBV19
J: TRBJ2-3

CDR3: CASTPGKQANEKLFF
DNA: TGTGCCAGCACCCCCGGAAAGCAGGCTAATGAAAAACTGTTTTTT
D: .
size: once
V: TRBV6-5
J: TRBJ1-4

CDR3: CASIIYRTGLQETQYF
DNA: TGCGCCAGCATTATTTACCGGACAGGGCTACAAGAGACCCAGTACTTC
D: TRBD1
size: few
V: TRBV4-3
J: TRBJ2-5

CDR3: CASSFFTRGNTEAFF
DNA: TGTGCCAGCAGTTTTTTTACGCGGGGCAACACTGAAGCTTTCTTT
D: .
size: .
V: TRBV28
J: TRBJ1-1

CDR3: CASSLRLAGIYEQYF
DNA: TGTGCCAGCAGTTTGAGGCTAGCGGGGATCTACGAGCAGTACTTC
D: TRBD2
size: .
V: TRBV27
J: TRBJ2-7

CDR3: CASSATRTGSNQPQHF
DNA: TGTGCCAGCAGCGCCACCAGGACAGGTAGCAATCAGCCCCAGCATTTT
D: TRBD1
size: .
V: TRBV7-8
J: TRBJ1-5

CDR3: CASSIGHLSSYNSPLHF
DNA: TGTGCCAGCAGCATCGGACACCTGAGCTCCTATAATTCACCCCTCCACTTT
D: .
size: .
V: TRBV7-2
J: TRBJ1-6

CDR3: CASSRLDRGFFQPQHF
DNA: TGTGCCAGCAGCCGGCTGGACAGGGGGTTTTTTCAGCCCCAGCATTTT
D: TRBD1
size: once
V: TRBV5-5
J: TRBJ1-5

CDR3: CASSLTARGNTGELFF
DNA: TGTGCCAGCAGCTTAACTGCTAGGGGGAACACCGGGGAGCTGTTTTTT
D: .
size: .
V: TRBV7-3
J: TRBJ2-2

CDR3: CASSQDGGVGAFF
DNA: TGTGCCAGCAGCCAAGATGGGGGGGTCGGAGCTTTCTTT
D: .
size: .
V: TRBV3-1/TRBV3-2
J: TRBJ1-1

CDR3: CASETSAYEQYF
DNA: TGTGCCAGCGAGACTAGCGCCTACGAGCAGTACTTC
D: TRBD2
size: .
V: TRBV28
J: TRBJ2-7

CDR3: CASSLEPTGAQETQYF
DNA: TGTGCCAGCAGTCTCGAACCGACAGGTGCCCAAGAGACCCAGTACTTC
D: .
size: .
V: TRBV28
J: TRBJ2-5

CDR3: CASSYAGRLSQPQSIF
DNA: TGTGCCAGCAGTTACGCCGGGAGATTGTCCCAACCGCAGTCGATCTTC
D: .
size: .
V: TRBV6-2/TRBV6-3
J: TRBJ2-1

CDR3: CASSFGGARTDTQYF
DNA: TGTGCCAGCAGCTTCGGGGGGGCGCGCACAGATACGCAGTATTTT
D: TRBD2
size: .
V: TRBV5-6
J: TRBJ2-3

CDR3: CASSPSGLAGALYEQYF
DNA: TGTGCCAGCAGTCCTTCAGGACTAGCGGGAGCTTTATACGAGCAGTACTTC
D: TRBD2
size: once
V: TRBV28
J: TRBJ2-7

CDR3: CASDRANQPQHF
DNA: TGTGCCAGCGACAGGGCCAATCAGCCCCAGCATTTT
D: TRBD1
size: .
V: TRBV6-5
J: TRBJ1-5

CDR3: CASSPNRAGINEKLFF
DNA: TGTGCCAGCTCACCAAATCGGGCAGGGATTAATGAAAAACTGTTTTTT
D: .
size: few
V: TRBV18
J: TRBJ1-4

CDR3: CASSLGTSSYNEQFF
DNA: TGTGCCAGCAGCTTAGGCACTAGCTCCTACAATGAGCAGTTCTTC
D: .
size: .
V: TRBV7-3
J: TRBJ2-1

CDR3: CASSLQGISTDTQYF
DNA: TGTGCCAGCTCCCTACAGGGAATCAGCACAGATACGCAGTATTTT
D: .
size: .
V: TRBV18
J: TRBJ2-3

CDR3: CASSLEARGLGYTF
DNA: TGTGCCAGCAGCTTGGAGGCCAGGGGGCTAGGCTACACCTTC
D: TRBD1
size: .
V: TRBV5-6
J: TRBJ1-2

CDR3: CASSQLIRGGGDTQYF
DNA: TGTGCCAGCAGCCAACTCATCCGGGGGGGTGGAGATACGCAGTATTTT
D: TRBD2
size: .
V: TRBV7-9
J: TRBJ2-3

CDR3: CASSIPAVGNTEAFF
DNA: TGTGCCAGTAGTATCCCGGCGGTGGGGAACACTGAAGCTTTCTTT
D: .
size: .
V: TRBV19
J: TRBJ1-1